This TCR beta chain derives from a study of beta chain features in type 1 diabetes. Study overall: Healthy donors and patients showed comparable age, gender and cell yields. Study-wide results and caveats: Junctions at VDJ sites from type 1 diabetes patients had fewer insertions and more deletions. Although PCR might favor shorter templates, it would do so equally in patients and controls. In every one of the four CD4+ subsets, TCRB CDR3s were moderately but significantly shorter in Type 1 diabetes patients.

Expressed TCRB transcripts got sequenced, as all isolated RNA was reverse transcribed. TCRdb's table, derived via immunoSEQ multiplex PCR, lists solely in-frame clones and lacks some. The sample has approximately 170,000 clones, about 8% seen once. Concerning this clone: Its antigen remains unidentified.

Trimming removed 5 bases from V and 4 bases from J; junction bases left unmatched: 15. This CDR3 contains 18 residues. Germline CDR1 SGDLS, CDR2 YYNGEE. Purities over 98% were achieved in all sorted populations. This sequence was found in a woman aged 40 to 55 with type 1 diabetes. The chain combines TRBV9 with TRBJ2-2, with 9 bases matching TRBD2. Material: central memory CD4+ T cells from blood. The CDR3 coding sequence is TGTGCCAGCAGAGAGGGCCCAGCGGGAGGCCGTAGCACCGGGGAGCTGTTTTTT. Translation gives CASREGPAGGRSTGELFF.